The rows below give T cell receptor beta chains drawn from one sample of a study of T-cell reconstitution after alpha-beta-depleted transplantation in children. From the PCR reads, TCRdb called clonotypes with MiXCR, one entry per CDR3 protein. This repertoire shows some 520,000 distinct CDR3 sequences, less than 35% found once; its top ten account for less than 2.5%. Here the sequenced sample was PBMCs from the stem cell graft donor, taken from the stem cell graft. The receptor source for this set is a human donor who donated a stem cell graft to a child with aplastic anemia. The CDR3 runs from the conserved cysteine through the conserved F or W. The D gene is left open where the match is weak. Only some rows state a clone size, as once, few, many or a class for expanded clones.

j_call d_call v_call clone_size cdr3_nt cdr3_aa
TRBJ2-1 NA TRBV24-1 NA TGTGCCACCAGTGAAAACCGGGGGAGCTCCTACAATGAGCAGTTCTTC CATSENRGSSYNEQFF
TRBJ2-1 TRBD2 TRBV18 NA TGTGCCAGCTCACCCCGGGGACTAGTTGAAAGCGAGCAGTTCTTC CASSPRGLVESEQFF
TRBJ1-1 NA TRBV5-6 NA TGTGCCAGCAGCCGGGTTACTGAAGCTTTCTTT CASSRVTEAFF
TRBJ2-7 NA TRBV12-3/TRBV12-4 many TGTGCCAGCAGCCCTTCAAGAGGGGAAATGGGGGAGCAGTACTTC CASSPSRGEMGEQYF
TRBJ2-7 NA TRBV5-6 NA TGTGCCAGCAGCTTGCCCGGGCCGACCTACGAGCAGTACTTC CASSLPGPTYEQYF
TRBJ2-5 TRBD2 TRBV30 NA TGTGCCTGGAGTATGGCGGGAGGGCCAGGAGAGACCCAGTACTTC CAWSMAGGPGETQYF
TRBJ2-7 NA TRBV4-3 few TGCGCCAGCAGCCAAGATAGGGGTAACTCCTACGAGCAGTACTTC CASSQDRGNSYEQYF
TRBJ2-1 TRBD2 TRBV7-3 NA TGTGCCAGCAGCTTTATAGCGGGAGGGATCGGAAATGAGCAGTTCTTC CASSFIAGGIGNEQFF
TRBJ2-1 NA TRBV11-2 few TGTGCCAGCAGCTTTAGGATGATGGGATACAATGAGCAGTTCTTC CASSFRMMGYNEQFF
TRBJ1-5 TRBD1 TRBV5-6 NA TGTGCCAGCAGCTTGGGCGGCAGGGGGAAGAATCAGCCCCAGCATTTT CASSLGGRGKNQPQHF
TRBJ1-2 NA TRBV5-5 NA TGTGCCAGCAGCCCCGCGGACGTTGGCTACACCTTC CASSPADVGYTF
TRBJ2-1 TRBD1 TRBV15 NA TGTGCCACCAGCAGAGGAGGGACAGGAGGCAATGAGCAGTTCTTC CATSRGGTGGNEQFF
TRBJ2-1 NA TRBV13 NA TGTGCCAGCAGCAAAGACGGGAGTGTCTCCTACAATGAGCAGTTCTTC CASSKDGSVSYNEQFF
TRBJ2-7 NA TRBV28 few TGTGCCAGCAGTGAGGCCTCGGGTTACGAGCAGTACTTC CASSEASGYEQYF
TRBJ2-5 TRBD1 TRBV5-4 NA TGTGCCAGCAGGTGGGACAGGGGGCAAGAGACCCAGTACTTC CASRWDRGQETQYF
TRBJ1-4 NA TRBV5-1 NA TGCGCCAGCAGCCGGGTAAATGAAAAACTGTTTTTT CASSRVNEKLFF
TRBJ2-5 NA TRBV5-6 NA TGTGCCAGCAGCTTGGGTTCGGGACCAGGGGTTGAGACCCAGTACTTC CASSLGSGPGVETQYF
TRBJ1-1 TRBD1 TRBV7-2 few TGTGCCAGCACCGAAGACAGGGGCCATCAGGCTTTCTTT CASTEDRGHQAFF
TRBJ1-4 NA TRBV7-9 NA TGTGCCAGCAGCTTAGGCGTCAGGAGTCGATCTTATGAAAAACTGTTTTTT CASSLGVRSRSYEKLFF
TRBJ1-2 NA TRBV6-1 NA TGTGCCAGCAGTAATACGTTGGAGAACTATGGCTACACCTTC CASSNTLENYGYTF
TRBJ1-2 TRBD1 TRBV20-1 few TGCAGTGCTGGGACAGGGGGCGGAGGGATCTATGGCTACACCTTC CSAGTGGGGIYGYTF
TRBJ2-1 NA TRBV24-1 NA TGTGCCACCAGTGACAGACTTTACAATGAGCAGTTCTTC CATSDRLYNEQFF
TRBJ2-2 TRBD1 TRBV7-2 NA TGTGCCAGCAGCTTCCCGGGCCCCGGGACAGCGAACACCGGGGAGCTGTTTTTT CASSFPGPGTANTGELFF
TRBJ2-4 TRBD2 TRBV20-1 few TGCAGTGCCGTACAACTAGCGGGAGTACACATTCAGTACTTC CSAVQLAGVHIQYF
TRBJ2-1 TRBD2 TRBV20-1 many TGCAGTGCTCGGGGACTAGCGGGTAATGAGCAGTTCTTC CSARGLAGNEQFF
TRBJ2-1 TRBD2 TRBV15 NA TGTGCCACCAGCCCGGGACTAGTCAATGAGCAGTTCTTC CATSPGLVNEQFF
TRBJ2-7 NA TRBV5-1 NA TGCGCCAGCAGCTTGGCCCGGAAAGCCGGCCTGGGGGAGCAGTACTTC CASSLARKAGLGEQYF
TRBJ1-5 TRBD1 TRBV4-3 few TGCGCCAGCAGCCAAGAGACAGGGTCGGGGAGCAATCAGCCCCAGCATTTT CASSQETGSGSNQPQHF
TRBJ2-2 NA TRBV11-2 few TGTGCCAGCAGTCAATCGGTGGGGGTGGCTGGGGAGCTGTTTTTT CASSQSVGVAGELFF